The present T cell receptor beta chain was sequenced within a study of shared clonotypes between healthy human individuals. Whole-study results and caveats: Clonotypes that were shared across four donors made up approximately 5% of naive CD4 clonotypes. Sampling covered blood only; tissue repertoires likely differ.

Sequencing was performed with immunoSEQ multiplex PCR; in TCRdb, only in-frame clones are kept and a portion is missing. This sample has 2,100,000 or so clones; approximately 96% occur once, and the top ten carry less than 0.15%. Donors comprised healthy HIV-negative adults lacking recent acute infections or vaccinations. This clone showed up just a few times. The antigen is undetermined. The receptor's source is a young man in good health. What was sequenced was naive CD4+ T cells sorted from blood. Subset meaning: CD45RA+ positively selected.

The CDR3 DNA reads as TGTGCCAGCAGCTTCAATGGCTACACCTTC. Its protein is CASSFNGYTF. This sequence joins TRBV11-2 and TRBJ1-2; D uncertain. V shed 3 bases and J shed 6 bases, with 2 bases lying between them. From germline, CDR1 is SGHAT and CDR2 FQNNGV. This CDR3 spans 10 amino acids.